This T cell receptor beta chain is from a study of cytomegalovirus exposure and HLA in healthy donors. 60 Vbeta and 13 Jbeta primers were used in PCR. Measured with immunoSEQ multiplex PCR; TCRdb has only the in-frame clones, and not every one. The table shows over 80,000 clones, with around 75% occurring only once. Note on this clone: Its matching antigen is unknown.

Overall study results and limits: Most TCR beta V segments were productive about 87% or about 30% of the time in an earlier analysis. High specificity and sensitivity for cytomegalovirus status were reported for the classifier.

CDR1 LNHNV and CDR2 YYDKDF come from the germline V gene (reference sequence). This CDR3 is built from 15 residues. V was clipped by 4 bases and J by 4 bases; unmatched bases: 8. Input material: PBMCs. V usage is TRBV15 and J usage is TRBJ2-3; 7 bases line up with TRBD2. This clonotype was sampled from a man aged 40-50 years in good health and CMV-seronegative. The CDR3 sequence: CATSMYPSGSDTQYF. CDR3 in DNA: TGTGCCACCAGCATGTATCCTAGCGGCTCAGATACGCAGTATTTT.